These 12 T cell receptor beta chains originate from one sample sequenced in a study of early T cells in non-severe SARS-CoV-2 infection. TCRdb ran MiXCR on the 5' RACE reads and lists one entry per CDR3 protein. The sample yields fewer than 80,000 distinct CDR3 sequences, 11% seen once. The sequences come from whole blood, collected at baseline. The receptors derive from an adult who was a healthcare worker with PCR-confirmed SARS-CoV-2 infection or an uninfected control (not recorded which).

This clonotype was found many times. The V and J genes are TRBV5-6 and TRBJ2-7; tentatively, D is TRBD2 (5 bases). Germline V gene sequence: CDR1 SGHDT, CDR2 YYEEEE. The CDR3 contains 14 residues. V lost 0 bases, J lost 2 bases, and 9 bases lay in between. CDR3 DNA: TGTGCCAGCAGCTTGGTTGTGGGAGCCTACGAGCAGTACTTC. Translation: CASSLVVGAYEQYF.

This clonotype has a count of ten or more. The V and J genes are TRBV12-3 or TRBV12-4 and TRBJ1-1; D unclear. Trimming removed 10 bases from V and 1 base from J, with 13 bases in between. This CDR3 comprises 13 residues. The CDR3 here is CATRKLRNTEAFF. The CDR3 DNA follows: TGTGCCACCCGTAAACTAAGGAACACTGAAGCTTTCTTT.

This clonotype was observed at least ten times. CDR3 residues: CASSDRMNNEQFF. The CDR3 region has the DNA TGTGCCAGCAGTGACAGGATGAACAATGAGCAGTTCTTC. V gene TRBV6-4 combines with J gene TRBJ2-1; D call uncertain. Germline CDR1 is MRHNA and CDR2 is SNTAGT. The ends were cut back, 2 bases at V and 5 bases at J, with 7 bases in the middle. This CDR3 is built from 13 residues.

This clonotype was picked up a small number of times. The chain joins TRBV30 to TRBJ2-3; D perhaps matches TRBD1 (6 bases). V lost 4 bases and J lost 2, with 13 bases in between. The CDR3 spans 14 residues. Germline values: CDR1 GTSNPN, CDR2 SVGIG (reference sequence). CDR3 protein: CAWTGQFTTDTQYF. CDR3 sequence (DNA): TGTGCCTGGACCGGACAGTTTACCACAGATACGCAGTATTTT.

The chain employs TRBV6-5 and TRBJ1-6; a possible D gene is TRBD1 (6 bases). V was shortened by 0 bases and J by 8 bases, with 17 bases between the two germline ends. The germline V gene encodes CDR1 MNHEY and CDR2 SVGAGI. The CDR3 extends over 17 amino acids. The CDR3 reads CASSYSKSGGRDSPLHF. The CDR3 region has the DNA TGTGCCAGCAGTTACTCGAAATCGGGGGGGCGTGATTCACCCCTCCACTTT.

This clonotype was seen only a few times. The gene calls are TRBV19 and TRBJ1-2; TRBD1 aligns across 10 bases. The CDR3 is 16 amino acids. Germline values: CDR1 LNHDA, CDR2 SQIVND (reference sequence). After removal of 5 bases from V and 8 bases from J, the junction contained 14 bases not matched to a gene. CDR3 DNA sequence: TGTGCCAGTAGTCCGTCCCGGGACAGGGGCCCTCAGGGCTACACCTTC. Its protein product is CASSPSRDRGPQGYTF.

In DNA, the CDR3 is TGTGCCAGCAGCTTAGTTGGACGCACAGATACGCAGTATTTT. Translated: CASSLVGRTDTQYF. The chain couples TRBV7-2 to TRBJ2-3; D gene uncertain. The V end was cut by 1 base, the J end by 1 base, with 6 bases between. The CDR3 is made up of 14 amino acids. CDR1 and CDR2 (germline): SGHTA, FQGNSA.

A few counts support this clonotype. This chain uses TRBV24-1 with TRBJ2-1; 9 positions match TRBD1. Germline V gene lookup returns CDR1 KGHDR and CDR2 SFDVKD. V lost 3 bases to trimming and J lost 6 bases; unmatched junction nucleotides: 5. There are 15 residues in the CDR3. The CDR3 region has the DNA TGTGCCACCAGTGATCCGGGACAGGGATCCAATGAGCAGTTCTTC. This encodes CATSDPGQGSNEQFF.

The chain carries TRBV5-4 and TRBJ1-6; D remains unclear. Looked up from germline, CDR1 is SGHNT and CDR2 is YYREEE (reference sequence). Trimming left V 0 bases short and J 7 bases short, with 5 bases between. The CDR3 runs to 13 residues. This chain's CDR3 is CASSLELNSPLHF. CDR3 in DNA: TGTGCCAGCAGCTTGGAGCTGAATTCACCCCTCCACTTT. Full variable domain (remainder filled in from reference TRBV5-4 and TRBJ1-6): ETGVTQSPTHLIKTRGQQVTLRCSSQSGHNTVSWYQQALGQGPQFIFQYYREEENGRGNFPPRFSGLQFPNYSSELNVNALELDDSALYLCASSLELNSPLHFGNGTRLTVT.

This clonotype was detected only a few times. CDR3 protein: CASSFYGPNTDTQYF. CDR3 nucleotide sequence: TGTGCCAGCAGCTTCTATGGACCGAACACAGATACGCAGTATTTT. The V and J genes are TRBV11-1 and TRBJ2-3; D remains unclear. The CDR3 contains 15 residues. Germline V gives CDR1 SGHAT, CDR2 FQDESV (reference sequence). The V gene lost 3 bases and the J gene lost 2 bases, with 12 bases spanning the gap.

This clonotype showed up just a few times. CDR3 nucleotide sequence: TGTGCCAGCACCCCGGGGACTACCGGAACCGGGGAGCTGTTTTTT. It translates to CASTPGTTGTGELFF. The chain joins TRBV2 to TRBJ2-2; 7 positions match TRBD2. CDR1 is SNHLY, CDR2 FYNNEI, per germline. The CDR3 loop spans 15 amino acids. The J segment lost 5 bases and the V segment lost 7 bases, leaving 10 bases of the junction unmatched.

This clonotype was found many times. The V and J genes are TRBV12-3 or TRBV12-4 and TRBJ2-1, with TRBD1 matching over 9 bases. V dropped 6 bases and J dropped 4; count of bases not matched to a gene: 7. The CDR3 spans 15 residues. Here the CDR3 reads CASRNTGQGYNEQFF. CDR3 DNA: TGTGCCAGCAGAAATACGGGACAGGGATACAATGAGCAGTTCTTC.